These 32 T cell receptor beta chains were all obtained from the same sample, sequenced in a study of CXCR3-negative and CXCR3-positive naive CD8 T cells (dated by TCRdb to between 2018 and 2020). Paper-wide results and their limitations: Compared with CXCR3-negative naive cells, CXCR3-positive naive cells had TRB CDR3s with higher hydrophobicity (lower Kidera factor 4), lower energy, and higher strength and volume indices.

For these receptors, no antigen is known. The data were produced on a NextSeq 550. The Human TCR Profiling Kit (MiLaboratory) was used to prepare UMI-labeled 5' RACE TRB cDNA libraries. Once TCRdb had reprocessed the reads, it stored one entry per CDR3 protein sequence and supplied no DNA. The sample has roughly 110,000 distinct CDR3 sequences on record. The ten largest clonotypes hold 0.35% to 0.4% of the sample. Sequencing was performed on naive CXCR3+ CD8+ T cells from blood. Read against the paper, the sample's cell subset or site label means: CD45RO-CCR7+CD27+CD95- naive CD8+ T cells expressing CXCR3 (TNR3+). These receptors were taken from a human donor in good health. Some clones in this sample may be carry-over from other donors' samples.

The chain has TRBV28 and TRBJ1-5. Germline CDR1 is MDHEN and CDR2 is SYDVKM. This CDR3 contains 15 residues. This chain's CDR3 is CAIYPLGVSNQPQHF.

The chain couples TRBV18 to TRBJ2-1; TCRdb's D call of TRBD2 is untestable without DNA. Germline CDR1 KGHSH, CDR2 LQKENI. CDR3 length equals 17 residues. CDR3 amino acids: CASSPAGASGGVWEQFF.

V and J are TRBV12-3 or TRBV12-4 and TRBJ1-5. This CDR3 is built from 16 residues. The CDR3: CASSELGTASNQPQHF.

This chain connects TRBV6-5 to TRBJ2-1; TCRdb designates TRBD2, a call that cannot be tested without DNA. Germline V gives CDR1 MNHEY, CDR2 SVGAGI. This CDR3 contains 18 residues. The CDR3 spells CASSYSAGLGAENNEQFF.

The chain employs TRBV5-1 and TRBJ2-5; TCRdb's assignment of TRBD2 cannot be checked, as there is no DNA. Germline V gene data show CDR1 as SGHRS and CDR2 as YFSETQ. The CDR3 runs 16 residues. The CDR3 here is CASSFGWGGLEETQYF.

The V call is TRBV6-5, the J call TRBJ1-2; TCRdb reports TRBD1, a call that lacks DNA to check it against. CDR3 length: 15 amino acids. CDR1 and CDR2 from the germline V gene are MNHEY and SVGAGI. CDR3 loop: CASSRQFTFDYGYTF.

V usage is TRBV3-1 and J usage is TRBJ1-2. This CDR3 has 11 residues. The V gene's germline CDR1 is LGHDT and CDR2 YNNKEL (reference sequence). The CDR3 loop is CASSQDYGYTF.

The chain combines TRBV27 with TRBJ2-7; TCRdb's assignment of TRBD1 cannot be checked, as there is no DNA. The CDR3 contains 15 residues. The V gene's germline CDR1 is MNHEY and CDR2 SMNVEV (reference sequence). This CDR3 is CASSYGTGGIYEQYF.

The rearrangement joins TRBV5-1 to TRBJ2-7; with no DNA, the TCRdb D assignment of TRBD2 cannot be verified. The CDR3 has 15 residues. Germline V gives CDR1 SGHRS, CDR2 YFSETQ. CDR3 loop: CASSLSGADFYEQYF.

V gene TRBV7-3 combines with J gene TRBJ1-1. Germline-derived CDR1 and CDR2 are SGHTA and FQGTGA. CDR3 length: 14 residues. This CDR3 is CASSLEAMNTEPFF.

The V and J genes are TRBV9 and TRBJ1-1; TCRdb calls TRBD1, which cannot be checked without DNA. CDR1 and CDR2 from the germline V gene are SGDLS and YYNGEE. This CDR3 spans 12 amino acids. The CDR3 loop is CASSQGNTEAFF.

The J gene is TRBJ2-1, the V gene TRBV7-3; as DNA is missing, the TRBD1 call by TCRdb cannot be tested. Germline CDR1 is SGHTA and CDR2 is FQGTGA. CDR3 length: 13 residues. Here the CDR3 reads CASSSAGANEQFF.

The chain couples TRBV6-2 or TRBV6-3 to TRBJ1-1. This CDR3 has 14 residues. The V gene's germline CDR1 is MNHEY and CDR2 SVGEGT. The chain's CDR3 is CASSYSLGGSEAFF.

CDR3 sequence: CASSPSREISYEQYF. J is TRBJ2-7 and V is TRBV28; TCRdb picks TRBD1, but there is no DNA to check that call. CDR3 size: 15 residues. Per the germline V gene, CDR1 is MDHEN and CDR2 is SYDVKM.

The gene calls are TRBV5-1 and TRBJ1-2. The CDR3 is made up of 12 amino acids. Germline CDR1 reads SGHRS; CDR2 reads YFSETQ. CDR3 region: CASSLTDYGYTF.

The chain couples TRBV4-3 to TRBJ1-2. The CDR3 spans 16 residues. CDR1 LGHNA and CDR2 YSLEER come from the germline V gene. CDR3 sequence: CASSQVDTLAGYGYTF.

The genes are TRBV13 and TRBJ2-1; the TCRdb D gene call, TRBD2, has no DNA to confirm it. This CDR3 has 16 residues. Looked up from germline, CDR1 is PRHDT and CDR2 is FYEKMQ (reference sequence). This CDR3 is CASSLPREGLSNEQFF.

The rearrangement joins TRBV15 to TRBJ2-7. This CDR3 has 12 residues. Germline CDR1 reads LNHNV; CDR2 reads YYDKDF (reference sequence). The chain's CDR3 is CATSRGGREQYF.

The J gene is TRBJ1-1, the V gene TRBV25-1. The V gene's germline CDR1 is MGHDK and CDR2 SYGVNS. The CDR3 has 13 amino acids. The CDR3 reads CASSEPGDAEAFF.

The chain employs TRBV5-1 and TRBJ2-3; TCRdb proposes TRBD1, but this gene call is untestable without DNA. CDR3 size: 15 residues. The germline CDR1 and CDR2 sequences are SGHRS and YFSETQ. CDR3: CASTDGTAPRDTQYF.

The J gene is TRBJ1-4, the V gene TRBV6-6; the TCRdb call, TRBD1, lacks DNA for checking. The CDR3 length is 14 residues. The germline gives CDR1 MNHNY, CDR2 SVGAGI (reference sequence). The CDR3 sequence is CASSLTGGNEKLFF.

The chain joins TRBV6-2 or TRBV6-3 to TRBJ2-7. The CDR3 length is 12 residues. Germline V gives CDR1 MNHEY, CDR2 SVGEGT. CDR3 sequence reads: CASSDGVYEQYF.

This chain links TRBV28 with TRBJ2-7. The V gene's germline CDR1 is MDHEN and CDR2 SYDVKM. The CDR3 covers 14 residues. CDR3 in amino acids: CASSWLAGTYEQYF.

The chain couples TRBV27 to TRBJ2-1; the TRBD1 assignment by TCRdb is unverifiable without DNA. Germline CDR1 reads MNHEY; CDR2 reads SMNVEV (reference sequence). The CDR3 runs 15 residues. CDR3 amino acids: CASSLDRASYNEQFF.

The V and J genes are TRBV29-1 and TRBJ1-2. The CDR3 spans 13 residues. Germline values: CDR1 SQVTM, CDR2 ANQGSEA. The chain's CDR3 is CSVEDRGDYGYTF.

This rearrangement joins TRBV7-7 to TRBJ2-5; TCRdb indicates TRBD2, and absent DNA this call remains unverified. Per germline, CDR1 SSHAT and CDR2 FNYEAQ (reference sequence). This CDR3 comprises 16 residues. The chain's CDR3 is CASSLELAGGQETQYF.

The chain is built from TRBV7-8 and TRBJ2-3. The CDR3 runs 13 residues. Germline CDR1 reads SGHVS; CDR2 reads FQNEAQ. The CDR3 protein is CASSLGNPDTQYF.

V gene TRBV11-2 combines with J gene TRBJ2-7; the D gene TCRdb calls, TRBD1, cannot be checked with no DNA. Germline V lookup: CDR1 SGHAT, CDR2 FQNNGV. The CDR3 is 13 amino acids. The CDR3: CASSPGHSYEQYF.

J is TRBJ2-5 and V is TRBV7-9; TCRdb returns TRBD2, unconfirmable since there is no DNA. There are 14 residues in the CDR3. Per the germline V gene, CDR1 is SEHNR and CDR2 is FQNEAQ (reference sequence). This CDR3 reads CASRSEAGIETQYF.

This sequence joins TRBV14 and TRBJ2-5. Per germline, CDR1 SGHDN and CDR2 FVKESK. The CDR3 length is 14 residues. The CDR3 protein is CASSQDLSQETQYF. The full variable domain, completed using reference TRBV14 and TRBJ2-5, is EAGVTQFPSHSVIEKGQTVTLRCDPISGHDNLYWYRRVMGKEIKFLLHFVKESKQDESGMPNNRFLAERTGGTYSTLKVQPAELEDSGVYFCASSQDLSQETQYFGPGTRLLVL.

The chain employs TRBV25-1 and TRBJ2-6; absent DNA, TCRdb's TRBD1 call cannot be checked. Germline CDR1 and CDR2: MGHDK and SYGVNS. The CDR3 sequence is 18 residues long. CDR3 sequence reads: CASSEYTGISSGANVLTF.

The V call is TRBV4-1, the J call TRBJ2-7; the D gene TCRdb calls, TRBD1, cannot be checked with no DNA. The CDR3 is made up of 16 amino acids. The germline gives CDR1 MGHRA, CDR2 YSYEKL. The CDR3 loop reads CASSQYRDRSLYEQYF.